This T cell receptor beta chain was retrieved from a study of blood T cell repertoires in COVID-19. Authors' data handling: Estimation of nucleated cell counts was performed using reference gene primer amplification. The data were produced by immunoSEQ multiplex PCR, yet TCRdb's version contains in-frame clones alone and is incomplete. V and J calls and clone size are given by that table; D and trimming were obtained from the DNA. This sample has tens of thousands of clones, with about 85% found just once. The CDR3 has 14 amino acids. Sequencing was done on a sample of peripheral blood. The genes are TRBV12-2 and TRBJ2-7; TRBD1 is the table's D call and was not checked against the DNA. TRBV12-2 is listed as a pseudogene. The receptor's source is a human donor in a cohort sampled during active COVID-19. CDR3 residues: CASRLRDRTYEQYF. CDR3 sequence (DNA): TGTGCAAGTCGTCTCCGGGACAGGACCTACGAGCAGTACTTC.